This T cell receptor beta chain originates from a study of beta chain features in type 1 diabetes. Study-wide points: Within patients, naive, central memory and Treg TCRB repertoires seemed more similar than within healthy donors.

This clone was seen ten or more times. Its specificity is unknown. Purity of each sorted population was above 95%. Since all of the isolated RNA was reverse transcribed, expressed TCRB transcripts were what got sequenced. The study sequenced naive, central memory and regulatory T cell samples to an average of around 3.4 million reads. The repertoire was sequenced with immunoSEQ multiplex PCR; TCRdb's copy has only in-frame clones and lacks some. The table lists over 150,000 clones, around 8% of them singletons, with 0.5% to 0.65% in the top ten. The sample was central memory CD4+ T cells from blood. The TCR comes from a man between 18 and 29 years old in good health.

CDR3 amino acids: CASSNIEGQFF. As DNA, the CDR3 is TGTGCCAGCAGTAACATTGAGGGGCAGTTCTTC. The chain couples TRBV28 to TRBJ2-1, with D possibly TRBD2 on 5 matching bases. Trimming removed 5 bases at V and 12 bases at J, with 11 bases between. The CDR3 runs 11 residues. In germline, CDR1 is MDHEN, CDR2 SYDVKM.